The 27 T cell receptor beta chains given below trace back to one sample, sequenced in a study of patients and donors after allogeneic stem cell transplantation. From the RT-PCR reads, TCRdb called clonotypes with MiXCR, one entry per CDR3 protein. The sample comprises 150,000 to 200,000 distinct CDR3 sequences, roughly 30% of which are singletons, and 3.2% rests with the top ten. The sequenced sample consisted of blood, either unsorted or a sorted T cell fraction (not recorded which). The source is a human donor who was either an allogeneic HSCT recipient or a stem cell or donor lymphocyte infusion donor (not recorded which). It is not recorded whose cells these are; they may come from a transplant donor.

The rearrangement uses TRBV9 and TRBJ2-1, with D tentatively TRBD2 (5 bases). The germline V gene has CDR1 SGDLS and CDR2 YYNGEE. The CDR3 contains 14 residues. V dropped 0 bases and J dropped 8 bases, with 12 bases sitting between them. CDR3 DNA sequence: TGTGCCAGCAGCGTAGCTACCGGAGGCTATGAGCAGTTCTTC. Residues: CASSVATGGYEQFF. Looking up the rest from reference TRBV9 and TRBJ2-1 gives the full variable domain: DSGVTQTPKHLITATGQRVTLRCSPRSGDLSVYWYQQSLDQGLQFLIQYYNGEERAKGNILERFSAQQFPDLHSELNLSSLELGDSALYFCASSVATGGYEQFFGPGTRLTVL.

V is TRBV6-2 or TRBV6-3 and J is TRBJ2-1, with TRBD1 identical over 8 bases. Germline V lookup: CDR1 MNHEY, CDR2 SVGEGT. The CDR3 length is 12 residues. V was clipped by 8 bases and J by 4 bases; unmatched bases: 1. The CDR3 DNA sequence: TGTGCCAGCGGACAGGGATACAATGAGCAGTTCTTC. Amino acid sequence: CASGQGYNEQFF.

This clonotype was seen only a few times. This chain uses TRBV12-3 or TRBV12-4 with TRBJ2-4; D perhaps matches TRBD2 (5 bases). V lost 6 bases, J lost 13 bases, and 16 bases lay in between. This CDR3 has 12 residues. In nucleotides, the CDR3 is TGTGCCAGCAGCTATTCCAGCGGCGTACAGTACTTC. It codes for CASSYSSGVQYF.

This chain joins TRBV9 and TRBJ2-3; D perhaps matches TRBD2 (6 bases). In germline, CDR1 is SGDLS, CDR2 YYNGEE. This CDR3 contains 17 residues. Trimming pared 1 base from V and 1 base from J, leaving 16 bases between. The CDR3 nucleotides are TGTGCCAGCAGCGTATTGGGGAGGAACTACGGCACAGATACGCAGTATTTT. This translates into CASSVLGRNYGTDTQYF.

This rearrangement joins TRBV6-5 to TRBJ2-2, with a possible D match to TRBD1 (6 bases). The germline gives CDR1 MNHEY, CDR2 SVGAGI. This CDR3 is 15 amino acids long. Trimming shortened V by 6 bases and J by 6 bases, and 17 bases separated the two germline ends. The CDR3, as DNA: TGTGCCAGCAGGATCAACAGGGCAGTATCCGGGGAGCTGTTTTTT. Translated: CASRINRAVSGELFF.

The table lists this clonotype with a few counts. The V gene is TRBV28, the J gene TRBJ1-1; 8 nucleotides agree with TRBD1. This CDR3 region has 14 residues. V lost 2 bases and J lost 6; bases outside the gene matches: 5. Looked up from germline, CDR1 is MDHEN and CDR2 is SYDVKM. As DNA, the CDR3 is TGTGCCAGCAGTTTACCGGGGGACAGGTCTGAAGCTTTCTTT. It translates to CASSLPGDRSEAFF.

CDR3 nucleotides: TGTGCCAGCAGTTTTGGGGGGGACTACGGCTACGAGCAGTACTTC. Residues: CASSFGGDYGYEQYF. The chain employs TRBV6-5 and TRBJ2-7; 7 bases are shared with TRBD2. The germline V gene has CDR1 MNHEY and CDR2 SVGAGI. The CDR3 length is 15 residues. V was clipped by 4 bases and J by 3 bases; unmatched bases: 9.

This clonotype was seen only a few times. The V and J genes are TRBV4-2 and TRBJ1-3; D gene ambiguous. V lost 1 base, J lost 0 bases, and 7 bases lay in between. The germline V gene has CDR1 LGHNA and CDR2 YNFKEQ. CDR3 size: 15 residues. CDR3 coding DNA: TGTGCCAGCAGCCAAGTATGGATCTCTGGAAACACCATATATTTT. Amino acids: CASSQVWISGNTIYF.

The V gene is TRBV3-1, the J gene TRBJ1-1; D may be TRBD1 (5 bases). V lost 2 bases, J lost 7 bases, and 8 bases lay in between. Germline assignment: CDR1 LGHDT and CDR2 YNNKEL (reference sequence). The CDR3 runs to 12 residues. The CDR3 DNA follows: TGTGCCAGCAGCCAAACAGGTCTTGAAGCTTTCTTT. As protein: CASSQTGLEAFF.

A single count supports this clonotype. This chain links TRBV12-3 or TRBV12-4 with TRBJ2-5; TRBD2 agrees at 10 bases. The CDR3 has 15 residues. Trimming removed 1 base from V and 4 bases from J; junction bases left unmatched: 3. In DNA form, the CDR3 reads TGTGCCAGCAGTTTAGAGGGACTAGCGAGAGAGACCCAGTACTTC. Translation: CASSLEGLARETQYF.

The table lists this clonotype with a count of one. CDR3 sequence: CASSEYLAGTWKDEQYF. DNA for the CDR3: TGTGCCAGCAGTGAATATCTAGCGGGAACTTGGAAGGACGAGCAGTACTTC. The genes are TRBV25-1 and TRBJ2-7; 9 bases map to TRBD2. The V and J ends lost 0 bases and 5 bases, in that order; junction bases with no gene match: 11. The germline V gene encodes CDR1 MGHDK and CDR2 SYGVNS. There are 17 residues in the CDR3.

A few counts support this clonotype. V is TRBV6-2 or TRBV6-3 and J is TRBJ2-1, with 10 bases identical to TRBD2. V trimming: 10 bases; J trimming: 10 bases; junction bases outside the gene matches: 16. Germline V lookup: CDR1 MNHEY, CDR2 SVGEGT. The CDR3 is 15 amino acids. The CDR3 sequence is CAIHRGSGRAREQFF. The CDR3 DNA reads TGTGCCATCCATAGGGGGAGCGGGAGGGCCAGAGAGCAGTTCTTC.

The chain is built from TRBV7-8 and TRBJ2-2, with 9 bases identical to TRBD2. This CDR3 comprises 17 residues. V shed 7 bases, J shed 0 bases, and the junction held 9 bases outside the gene matches. Germline values: CDR1 SGHVS, CDR2 FQNEAQ. CDR3 bases: TGTGCCAGCATCGGTCTAGCGGGATTTTCGAACACCGGGGAGCTGTTTTTT. This translates into CASIGLAGFSNTGELFF.

The V call is TRBV3-1, the J call TRBJ2-6; D uncertain. Germline CDR1 is LGHDT and CDR2 is YNNKEL (reference sequence). Trimming stripped 1 base from V and 1 base from J, with 8 bases between. The CDR3 sequence is 16 residues long. The CDR3 bases are TGTGCCAGCAGCCAAGTACGTTTTTCTGGGGCCAACGTCCTGACTTTC. Its protein is CASSQVRFSGANVLTF.

This clonotype occurred a few times. This chain joins TRBV20-1 and TRBJ1-4, with D tentatively TRBD1 (5 bases). The CDR3 has 16 amino acids. The germline V and J ends were trimmed by 6 bases and 0 bases, with 17 bases remaining between them. Germline assignment: CDR1 DFQATT and CDR2 SNEGSKA (reference sequence). This CDR3 reads CSATRGVRATNEKLFF. The CDR3, as DNA: TGCAGTGCAACCCGGGGCGTACGAGCAACTAATGAAAAACTGTTTTTT.

A few counts support this clonotype. CDR3 in DNA: TGCAGCGTTGAAGATCCCCGGACTAGCTGGGGATTTAGCACAGATACGCAGTATTTT. Translating gives CSVEDPRTSWGFSTDTQYF. The J gene is TRBJ2-3, the V gene TRBV29-1; the match to TRBD2 covers 8 bases. Trimming at V came to 0 bases and at J to 0 bases, leaving 14 bases not matched to a gene. This CDR3 is built from 19 residues. Germline V lookup: CDR1 SQVTM, CDR2 ANQGSEA.

The gene calls are TRBV5-1 and TRBJ1-6; D unresolved. The CDR3 loop spans 17 amino acids. Trimming removed 2 bases from V and 0 bases from J, with 12 bases in between. Germline CDR1 SGHRS, CDR2 YFSETQ. The CDR3 DNA reads TGCGCCAGCAGCTTTGGACTTCTTAGCTCCTATAATTCACCCCTCCACTTT. Protein sequence: CASSFGLLSSYNSPLHF.

This clonotype was recorded only once. This chain links TRBV10-3 with TRBJ2-1, with 9 bases identical to TRBD2. Trimming took 5 bases from V and 5 from J; bases not matched to a gene: 16. Per the germline V gene, CDR1 is ENHRY and CDR2 is SYGVKD. The CDR3 has 18 residues. Here the CDR3 DNA reads TGTGCCATCAGTCCGGACGGAGCGGGAGGCCTCCTAAACAATGAGCAGTTCTTC. Protein: CAISPDGAGGLLNNEQFF.

The chain recombines TRBV11-2 with TRBJ2-1; weak D call: TRBD1 (5 bases). The CDR3 is 12 amino acids. V shed 3 bases and J shed 9 bases, with 9 bases lying between them. In germline, CDR1 is SGHAT, CDR2 FQNNGV. The CDR3 DNA follows: TGTGCCAGCAGCTTGATTAGGGGTGAGCAGTTCTTC. It is translated as CASSLIRGEQFF.

This CDR3 reads CASSATPGLGTYEQYF. The DNA of the CDR3 is TGTGCCAGCAGCGCAACACCCGGGTTGGGGACCTACGAGCAGTACTTC. The chain combines TRBV9 with TRBJ2-7; D ambiguous. The V end lost 3 bases, the J end lost 2 bases, and 18 bases lay between the germline ends. This CDR3 is 16 amino acids long. The V gene's germline CDR1 is SGDLS and CDR2 YYNGEE. Supplemented by reference TRBV9 and TRBJ2-7, the full variable domain reads DSGVTQTPKHLITATGQRVTLRCSPRSGDLSVYWYQQSLDQGLQFLIQYYNGEERAKGNILERFSAQQFPDLHSELNLSSLELGDSALYFCASSATPGLGTYEQYFGPGTRLTVT.

The CDR3 DNA reads as TGTGCCAGCAGTGCCAGGACAGAACTGGAGCAGTACTTC. Protein sequence: CASSARTELEQYF. The genes are TRBV6-1 and TRBJ2-7; D is perhaps TRBD1 (6 bases). Germline lookup yields CDR1 MNHNS and CDR2 SASEGT. The germline V and J ends were trimmed by 4 bases and 7 bases, with 14 bases remaining between them. The CDR3 sequence is 13 residues long.

This clonotype showed up just a few times. The chain recombines TRBV14 with TRBJ1-1, with no clear D. Trimming removed 5 bases at V and 2 bases at J, with 12 bases between. CDR1 SGHDN and CDR2 FVKESK come from the germline V gene. This CDR3 contains 14 residues. For the CDR3, the DNA is TGTGCCAGCAGCGACGGGCCGGTCAACACTGAAGCTTTCTTT. It yields the protein CASSDGPVNTEAFF.

This clonotype was counted at least ten times. The chain combines TRBV12-3 or TRBV12-4 with TRBJ1-2, with D possibly TRBD1 on 6 matching bases. The CDR3 consists of 13 residues. Trimming took 6 bases from V and 9 from J, leaving 17 bases between them. CDR3 residues: CASSPGAIGSYTF. CDR3 DNA sequence: TGTGCCAGCAGCCCAGGGGCCATCGGGAGCTACACCTTC.

Only a few counts were recorded for this clonotype. The genes are TRBV12-3 or TRBV12-4 and TRBJ2-7; D gene ambiguous. The V end lost 1 base, the J end lost 3 bases, and 10 bases lay between the germline ends. The CDR3 sequence is 14 residues long. Here the CDR3 DNA reads TGTGCCAGCAGTTTAGTGCTGGTTCTCTACGAGCAGTACTTC. It translates to CASSLVLVLYEQYF.

The chain uses TRBV4-2 and TRBJ1-4; 8 positions agree with TRBD1. Unmatched junction bases numbered 11, after V lost 5 bases and J lost 0 bases. Germline CDR1 and CDR2: LGHNA and YNFKEQ. The CDR3 spans 18 residues. The CDR3 spells CASSTDRGIWATNEKLFF. DNA of the CDR3: TGTGCCAGCAGCACAGACAGGGGAATTTGGGCAACTAATGAAAAACTGTTTTTT.

The rearrangement uses TRBV25-1 and TRBJ2-5; a possible D gene is TRBD2 (7 bases). V was trimmed by 6 bases and J by 1 base, leaving 12 bases between them. The CDR3 is 14 residues long. CDR1 MGHDK and CDR2 SYGVNS come from the germline V gene. The CDR3, as DNA: TGTGCCAGCAGGGGGAGGGGGGGCCAAGAGACCCAGTACTTC. Protein sequence: CASRGRGGQETQYF.

This clonotype was detected a few times. V gene TRBV7-9 combines with J gene TRBJ2-1; 7 bases match TRBD2. The CDR3 is made up of 16 amino acids. The germline V gene encodes CDR1 SEHNR and CDR2 FQNEAQ (reference sequence). J gave up 0 bases and V 10 bases, and 12 bases lay outside the gene matches. The CDR3: CATKTDWEGSYNEQFF. CDR3 sequence (DNA): TGTGCCACCAAGACAGACTGGGAGGGCTCCTACAATGAGCAGTTCTTC. The entire variable domain, with the rest obtained from reference TRBV7-9 and TRBJ2-1, is as follows: DTGVSQNPRHKITKRGQNVTFRCDPISEHNRLYWYRQTLGQGPEFLTYFQNEAQLEKSRLLSDRFSAERPKGSFSTLEIQRTEQGDSAMYLCATKTDWEGSYNEQFFGPGTRLTVL.